This T cell receptor (beta chain) was found in a study of siplizumab effects on memory and regulatory T cells. Method: immunoSEQ multiplex PCR; TCRdb's copy keeps in-frame clones and lacks some. The table lists about 91,000 clones, under 95% of them singletons. The receptor comes from a human donor in good health. The sequencing input was CD8+ T cells sorted from blood.

CDR3 loop: CASSLGRANTEAFF. The CDR3 DNA reads TGTGCCAGCAGCTTGGGCAGGGCGAACACTGAAGCTTTCTTT. V and J are TRBV13 and TRBJ1-1, with a possible D match to TRBD1 (5 bases). There are 14 residues in the CDR3. In germline, CDR1 is PRHDT, CDR2 FYEKMQ (reference sequence). Trimming took 3 bases from V and 1 from J, leaving 9 bases between them.